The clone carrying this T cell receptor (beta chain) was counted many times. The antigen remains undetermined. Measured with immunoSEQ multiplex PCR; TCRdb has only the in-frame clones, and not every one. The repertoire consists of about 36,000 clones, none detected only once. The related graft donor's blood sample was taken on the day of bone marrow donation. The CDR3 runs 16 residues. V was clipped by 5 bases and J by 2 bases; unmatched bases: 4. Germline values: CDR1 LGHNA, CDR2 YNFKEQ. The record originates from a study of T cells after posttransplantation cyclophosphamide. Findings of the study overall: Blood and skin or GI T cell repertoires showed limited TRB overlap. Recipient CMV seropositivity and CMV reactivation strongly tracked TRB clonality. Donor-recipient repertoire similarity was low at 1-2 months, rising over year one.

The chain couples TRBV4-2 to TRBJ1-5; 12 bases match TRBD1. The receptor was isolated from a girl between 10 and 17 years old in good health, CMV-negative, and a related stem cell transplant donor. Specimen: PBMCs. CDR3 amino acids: CASSLGTGGGNQPQHF. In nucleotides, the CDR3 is TGTGCCAGCAGCTTGGGGACAGGGGGCGGCAATCAGCCCCAGCATTTT.